This TCR beta chain was recorded in a study of T cells in narcolepsy. Study-level findings and limits: Same-patient CSF and blood CD4+ T cell clonotypes included HCRT-specific and TRIB2-specific autoreactive ones.

Unmatched junction bases numbered 1, after V lost 0 bases and J lost 6 bases. The germline gives CDR1 SGHAT, CDR2 FQNNGV. The CDR3 covers 14 residues. Generated by immunoSEQ multiplex PCR, the TCRdb table keeps only in-frame clones and is missing some. Of roughly 27,000 clones listed, approximately 77% were seen once; the top ten hold around 0.99%. As to this clone: Its antigen is unknown.

The TCR was taken from a human donor in good health. The chain joins TRBV11-2 to TRBJ2-1, with 8 bases aligning to TRBD2. The sample taken for sequencing was memory (CD45RA-) CD4+ T cells from blood. The CDR3 DNA follows: TGTGCCAGCAGCTTAGAGGGACTAGGCAATGAGCAGTTCTTC. Its translation is CASSLEGLGNEQFF.